These 17 T cell receptor beta chains were all obtained from the same sample, sequenced in a study of OX40 agonist ivuxolimab in advanced cancers. Data came from immunoSEQ multiplex PCR; TCRdb stores just in-frame clones and leaves some out. This sample has around 95,000 clones, with more than 85% found just once. This material consisted of CD4+ or CD8+ T cells sorted from blood, taken in a trial of the OX40 agonist ivuxolimab. The source of these receptors is an adult with an advanced solid tumor such as melanoma, head and neck, liver or kidney cancer.

About this clone: The same CDR3 can be traced to other DNA sequences in this sample. The chain uses TRBV9 and TRBJ2-3; no clear D. Germline values: CDR1 SGDLS, CDR2 YYNGEE. The CDR3 spans 12 residues. V lost 4 bases and J lost 1, with 4 bases in between. In DNA, the CDR3 is TGTGCCAGCAGCTTACGCACAGATACGCAGTATTTT. It codes for CASSLRTDTQYF.

CDR3 residues: CASRVSATDTQYF. CDR3 bases: TGTGCCAGCAGGGTTAGCGCTACAGATACGCAGTATTTT. The V and J genes are TRBV11-3 and TRBJ2-3; D perhaps matches TRBD2 (5 bases). The length of the CDR3 is 13 residues. CDR1 is SGHNT and CDR2 is YENEEA in the germline V gene. The V end lost 6 bases, the J end lost 3 bases, and 10 bases lay between the germline ends.

The J gene is TRBJ1-2, the V gene TRBV6-5; no firm D call. V was pared by 2 bases and J by 1 base, with 14 bases between. CDR3 length equals 16 residues. Germline V gene data show CDR1 as MNHEY and CDR2 as SVGAGI. CDR3 DNA: TGTGCCAGCAGTTACCTCTCGGCCGGCAGTAACTATGGCTACACCTTC. The encoded protein is CASSYLSAGSNYGYTF.

In its sample, this clone was seen a few times. The chain couples TRBV11-2 to TRBJ1-6; tentatively, D is TRBD1 (6 bases). The CDR3 runs 15 residues. Germline values: CDR1 SGHAT, CDR2 FQNNGV. V was cut by 1 base and J by 7 bases, with 11 bases left in between. The CDR3 is CASSLGQAHNSPLHF. The DNA of the CDR3 is TGTGCCAGCAGCTTAGGACAGGCCCACAATTCACCCCTCCACTTT.

The rearrangement uses TRBV5-6 and TRBJ2-1, with D maybe TRBD2 (6 bases). The CDR3 runs 15 residues. The germline V gene encodes CDR1 SGHDT and CDR2 YYEEEE. V lost 0 bases and J lost 5, with 12 bases in between. The CDR3 is CASSLAGTSNNEQFF. CDR3 bases: TGTGCCAGCAGCTTGGCCGGGACTTCCAACAATGAGCAGTTCTTC. The full variable domain, in which reference TRBV5-6 and TRBJ2-1 provide the parts outside the CDR3, is DAGVTQSPTHLIKTRGQQVTLRCSPKSGHDTVSWYQQALGQGPQFIFQYYEEEERQRGNFPDRFSGHQFPNYSSELNVNALLLGDSALYLCASSLAGTSNNEQFFGPGTRLTVL.

The chain has TRBV5-4 and TRBJ2-5; 9 bases map to TRBD2. The ends lost 3 bases at V and 4 bases at J; junction bases unmatched: 10. The CDR3 length is 16 residues. The germline V gene encodes CDR1 SGHNT and CDR2 YYREEE (reference sequence). As DNA, the CDR3 is TGTGCCAGCAGCTCCGCCGGGACTAGCACATCAGAGACCCAGTACTTC. Its translation: CASSSAGTSTSETQYF.

The V gene is TRBV28, the J gene TRBJ1-6; unclear D gene. CDR1 and CDR2 (germline): MDHEN, SYDVKM. This CDR3 contains 16 residues. Trimming removed 5 bases at V and 0 bases at J, with 11 bases between. The CDR3 sequence is CASSPRTGSYNSPLHF. The CDR3 DNA reads as TGTGCCAGCAGTCCAAGGACGGGCTCCTATAATTCACCCCTCCACTTT.

This chain connects TRBV2 to TRBJ2-1, with 9 bases fitting TRBD2. In germline, CDR1 is SNHLY, CDR2 FYNNEI. This CDR3 contains 15 residues. Trimming at V came to 5 bases and at J to 8 bases, leaving 10 bases not matched to a gene. The CDR3 region has the DNA TGTGCCAGCAGTTTTCGGACTAGCGAGTACGATGAGCAGTTCTTC. As protein: CASSFRTSEYDEQFF.

This chain connects TRBV9 to TRBJ2-1; D unclear. The CDR3 is 16 residues long. V was pared by 0 bases and J by 0 bases, with 10 bases between. The germline V gene has CDR1 SGDLS and CDR2 YYNGEE. The CDR3 reads CASSVGGSISYNEQFF. The CDR3 DNA sequence: TGTGCCAGCAGCGTAGGTGGCTCGATCTCCTACAATGAGCAGTTCTTC. The entire variable domain, with the rest obtained from reference TRBV9 and TRBJ2-1, is as follows: DSGVTQTPKHLITATGQRVTLRCSPRSGDLSVYWYQQSLDQGLQFLIQYYNGEERAKGNILERFSAQQFPDLHSELNLSSLELGDSALYFCASSVGGSISYNEQFFGPGTRLTVL.

V usage is TRBV11-2 and J usage is TRBJ2-6; TRBD2 is a possible D gene (6 bases). The CDR3 length is 13 residues. V shed 11 bases and J shed 1 base, with 9 bases lying between them. Germline CDR1 reads SGHAT; CDR2 reads FQNNGV. CDR3 sequence reads: CAGGLSGANVLTF. CDR3 coding DNA: TGTGCCGGGGGGTTGTCTGGGGCCAACGTCCTGACTTTC.

This chain joins TRBV28 and TRBJ1-5; 7 bases align to TRBD1. Germline V gives CDR1 MDHEN, CDR2 SYDVKM. V trimming: 6 bases; J trimming: 7 bases; junction bases outside the gene matches: 12. The CDR3 is made up of 15 amino acids. For the CDR3, the DNA is TGTGCCAGCAGCCCCCTAGACAGGGACAGACAGCCCCAGCATTTT. Its protein is CASSPLDRDRQPQHF.

This clone was seen only a few times. This sequence joins TRBV5-1 and TRBJ1-6; D not certain. V lost 0 bases and J lost 6, with 4 bases in between. Looked up from germline, CDR1 is SGHRS and CDR2 is YFSETQ. This CDR3 contains 13 residues. The CDR3 region has the DNA TGCGCCAGCAGCTTGGACAGTAATTCACCCCTCCACTTT. It codes for CASSLDSNSPLHF.

The V gene is TRBV30, the J gene TRBJ1-5; D gene unclear. This CDR3 spans 13 amino acids. The germline V and J ends were trimmed by 0 bases and 3 bases, with 6 bases remaining between them. Germline loops: CDR1 GTSNPN, CDR2 SVGIG (reference sequence). CDR3 sequence: CAWSVRDNQPQHF. CDR3 nucleotides: TGTGCCTGGAGTGTACGGGACAATCAGCCCCAGCATTTT.

The V gene is TRBV13, the J gene TRBJ1-1; tentative D call: TRBD1 (5 bases). The V end lost 6 bases, the J end lost 1 base, and 15 bases lay between the germline ends. Germline V gives CDR1 PRHDT, CDR2 FYEKMQ (reference sequence). This CDR3 has 15 residues. This CDR3 is CASSPRQNKNTEAFF. In nucleotides, the CDR3 is TGTGCCAGCAGTCCTAGACAGAACAAGAACACTGAAGCTTTCTTT.

This clone was seen just once. The chain couples TRBV6-6 to TRBJ1-2; tentative D call: TRBD1 (6 bases). Trimming stripped 9 bases from V and 4 bases from J, with 18 bases between. This CDR3 has 14 residues. The V gene's germline CDR1 is MNHNY and CDR2 SVGAGI (reference sequence). The CDR3 DNA is TGTGCCAGTTTACCCTTGGGGGCGCTCTATGGCTACACCTTC. Amino acids: CASLPLGALYGYTF.

The chain recombines TRBV7-2 with TRBJ2-1; TRBD1 or TRBD2 may be the D gene (5 bases each). Between the trimmed V and J ends, which lost 2 bases and 0 bases, there was a span of 20 bases. Germline-derived CDR1 and CDR2 are SGHTA and FQGNSA. This CDR3 is 19 amino acids long. The CDR3 is CASSLRFRDRYSSYNEQFF. The CDR3 bases are TGTGCCAGCAGCTTACGTTTCCGGGACCGATATAGCTCCTACAATGAGCAGTTCTTC.

The chain joins TRBV10-3 to TRBJ2-1; D is unclear. V lost 3 bases and J 0 bases, leaving 9 bases between the germline ends. This CDR3 has 15 residues. CDR1 is ENHRY, CDR2 SYGVKD, per germline. The CDR3 bases are TGTGCCATCAGTGAAGGATTAGGCTCCTACAATGAGCAGTTCTTC. Amino acids: CAISEGLGSYNEQFF.